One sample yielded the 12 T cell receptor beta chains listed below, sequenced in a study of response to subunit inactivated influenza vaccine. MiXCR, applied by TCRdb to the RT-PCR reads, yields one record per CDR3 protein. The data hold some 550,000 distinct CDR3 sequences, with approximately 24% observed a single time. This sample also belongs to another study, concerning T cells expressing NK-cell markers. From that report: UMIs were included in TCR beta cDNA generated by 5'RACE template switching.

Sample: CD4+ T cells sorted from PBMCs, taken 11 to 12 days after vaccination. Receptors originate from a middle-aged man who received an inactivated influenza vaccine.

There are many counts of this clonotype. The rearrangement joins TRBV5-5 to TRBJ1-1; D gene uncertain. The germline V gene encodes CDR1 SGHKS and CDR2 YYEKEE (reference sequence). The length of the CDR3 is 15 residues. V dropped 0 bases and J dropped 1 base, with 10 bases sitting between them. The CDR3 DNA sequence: TGTGCCAGCAGCTTGGGCGCACAGCGGAACACTGAAGCTTTCTTT. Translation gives CASSLGAQRNTEAFF. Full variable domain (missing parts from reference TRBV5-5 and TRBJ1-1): DAGVTQSPTHLIKTRGQQVTLRCSPISGHKSVSWYQQVLGQGPQFIFQYYEKEERGRGNFPDRFSARQFPNYSSELNVNALLLGDSALYLCASSLGAQRNTEAFFGQGTRLTVV.

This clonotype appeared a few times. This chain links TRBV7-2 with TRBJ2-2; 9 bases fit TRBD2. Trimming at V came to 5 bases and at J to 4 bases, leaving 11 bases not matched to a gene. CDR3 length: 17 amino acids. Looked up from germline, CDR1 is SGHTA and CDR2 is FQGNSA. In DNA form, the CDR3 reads TGTGCCAGCAGCCCCCGCTCTAGCGGGATCCTCACCGGGGAGCTGTTTTTT. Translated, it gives CASSPRSSGILTGELFF.

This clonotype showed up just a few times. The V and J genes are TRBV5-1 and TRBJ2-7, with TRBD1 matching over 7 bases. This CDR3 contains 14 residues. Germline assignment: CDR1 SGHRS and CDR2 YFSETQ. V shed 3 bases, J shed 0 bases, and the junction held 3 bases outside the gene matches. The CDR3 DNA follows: TGCGCCAGCAGCTCACAGGGGCCCTCCTACGAGCAGTACTTC. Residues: CASSSQGPSYEQYF.

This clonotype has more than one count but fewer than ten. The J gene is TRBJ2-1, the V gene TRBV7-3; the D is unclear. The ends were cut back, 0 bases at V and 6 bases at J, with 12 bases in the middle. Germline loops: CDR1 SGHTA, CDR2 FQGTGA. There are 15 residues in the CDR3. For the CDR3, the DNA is TGTGCCAGCAGCTTAACAGGGTCTTGGTTCAATGAGCAGTTCTTC. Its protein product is CASSLTGSWFNEQFF.

The CDR3 loop is CASSSTRTGVRYEQYF. The CDR3 DNA sequence: TGTGCCAGCAGCTCCACCCGGACAGGGGTAAGATACGAGCAGTACTTC. J is TRBJ2-7 and V is TRBV7-9; 9 nucleotides agree with TRBD1. Germline-derived CDR1 and CDR2 are SEHNR and FQNEAQ (reference sequence). J lost 4 bases, V lost 4 bases, and 11 bases had no gene match. The CDR3 covers 16 residues.

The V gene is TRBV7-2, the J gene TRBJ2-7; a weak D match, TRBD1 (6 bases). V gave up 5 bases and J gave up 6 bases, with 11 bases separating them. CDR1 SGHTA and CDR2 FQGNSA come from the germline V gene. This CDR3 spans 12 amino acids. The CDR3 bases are TGTGCCAGCAGCGTAACAGGGATCGAGCAGTACTTC. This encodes CASSVTGIEQYF.

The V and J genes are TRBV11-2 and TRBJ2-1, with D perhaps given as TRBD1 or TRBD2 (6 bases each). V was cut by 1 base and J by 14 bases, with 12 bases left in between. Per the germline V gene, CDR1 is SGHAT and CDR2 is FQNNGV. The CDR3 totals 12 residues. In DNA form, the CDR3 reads TGTGCCAGCAGCTTAGCGGGGGCAGGGGAGTTCTTC. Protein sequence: CASSLAGAGEFF.

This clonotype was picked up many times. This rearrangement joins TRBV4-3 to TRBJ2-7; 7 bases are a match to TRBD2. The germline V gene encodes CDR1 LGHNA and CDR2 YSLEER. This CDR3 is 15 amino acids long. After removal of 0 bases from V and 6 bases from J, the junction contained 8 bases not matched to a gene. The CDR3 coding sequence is TGCGCCAGCAGCCAAGACTATATGGCTAGCGGCGAGCAGTACTTC. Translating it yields CASSQDYMASGEQYF.

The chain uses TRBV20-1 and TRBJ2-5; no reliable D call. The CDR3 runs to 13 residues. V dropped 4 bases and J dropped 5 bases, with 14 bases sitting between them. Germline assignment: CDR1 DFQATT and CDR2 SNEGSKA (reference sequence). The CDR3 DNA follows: TGCAGTGCTACTCCGGACCAGGACGAGACCCAGTACTTC. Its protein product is CSATPDQDETQYF.

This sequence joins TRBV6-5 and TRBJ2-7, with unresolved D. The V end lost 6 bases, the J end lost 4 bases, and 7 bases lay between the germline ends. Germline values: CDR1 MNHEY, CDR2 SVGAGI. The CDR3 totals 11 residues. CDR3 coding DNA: TGTGCCAGCAGGACAAAGTACGAGCAGTACTTC. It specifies CASRTKYEQYF.

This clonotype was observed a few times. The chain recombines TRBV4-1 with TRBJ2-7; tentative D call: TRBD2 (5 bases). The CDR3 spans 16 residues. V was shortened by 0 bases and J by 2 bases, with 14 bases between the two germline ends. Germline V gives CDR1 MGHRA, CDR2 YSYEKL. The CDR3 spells CASSQDERLAAYEQYF. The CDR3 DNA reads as TGCGCCAGCAGCCAAGACGAGAGGCTAGCTGCCTACGAGCAGTACTTC.

The chain's CDR3 is CASSGSARETQYF. The CDR3 nucleotides are TGTGCCAGCAGCGGGAGTGCTCGAGAGACCCAGTACTTC. The chain couples TRBV12-3 or TRBV12-4 to TRBJ2-5; TRBD2 is a possible D gene (6 bases). The CDR3 length is 13 residues. The V and J ends lost 6 bases and 4 bases respectively, with 12 bases between them.